This passage covers 22 T cell receptor beta chains from one sample sequenced in a study of blood T cell repertoires in COVID-19. The method was immunoSEQ multiplex PCR; TCRdb's version includes in-frame clones alone and lacks a portion of them. The top ten clones hold approximately 7.4% of a sample with 300,000 to 400,000 clones, about nine tenths of them seen once. Sequenced input: peripheral blood. These receptors were collected from a woman between 65 and 79 years old with COVID-19, enrolled during active disease.

The chain carries TRBV12-5 and TRBJ1-4; TRBD1 agrees at 8 bases. This CDR3 is built from 15 residues. Germline values: CDR1 LGHNT, CDR2 FRNRAP. V was clipped by 5 bases and J by 8 bases; unmatched bases: 10. The CDR3 region has the DNA TGTGCTAGTGGTCCCACGGACAGGGTTGAAGAAAAACTGTTTTTT. This encodes CASGPTDRVEEKLFF.

The chain carries TRBV4-1 and TRBJ2-7; a possible D gene is TRBD2 (7 bases). CDR1 MGHRA and CDR2 YSYEKL come from the germline V gene. This CDR3 spans 15 amino acids. V shed 2 bases and J shed 2 bases, with 13 bases lying between them. As DNA, the CDR3 is TGCGCCAGCAGCCAATCGGGCGGGGGCACCTACGAGCAGTACTTC. Its translation is CASSQSGGGTYEQYF.

This sequence joins TRBV9 and TRBJ1-2; D perhaps matches TRBD1 (6 bases). The CDR3 runs 14 residues. The V and J ends lost 4 bases and 6 bases respectively, with 16 bases between them. Germline CDR1 is SGDLS and CDR2 is YYNGEE. The CDR3 nucleotides read TGTGCCAGCAGCCCTCGACAGGTCCCCCATGGCTACACCTTC. Translating gives CASSPRQVPHGYTF. Variable domain in full (rest from reference TRBV9 and TRBJ1-2): DSGVTQTPKHLITATGQRVTLRCSPRSGDLSVYWYQQSLDQGLQFLIQYYNGEERAKGNILERFSAQQFPDLHSELNLSSLELGDSALYFCASSPRQVPHGYTFGSGTRLTVV.

The J gene is TRBJ1-6, the V gene TRBV14, with D perhaps TRBD1 (5 bases). CDR1 SGHDN and CDR2 FVKESK come from the germline V gene. The length of the CDR3 is 18 residues. Between the trimmed V and J ends, which lost 0 bases and 6 bases, there was a span of 18 bases. CDR3 residues: CASSQDRQGGPINSPLHF. CDR3 bases: TGTGCCAGCAGCCAAGATAGGCAGGGTGGCCCAATTAATTCACCCCTCCACTTT.

The rearrangement joins TRBV24-1 to TRBJ2-3; 12 positions match TRBD1. In germline, CDR1 is KGHDR, CDR2 SFDVKD. After removal of 2 bases from V and 3 bases from J, the junction contained 2 bases not matched to a gene. CDR3 length equals 16 residues. The CDR3 protein is CATSDSGQGATDTQYF. The CDR3 nucleotides read TGTGCCACCAGTGATTCGGGACAGGGGGCAACAGATACGCAGTATTTT.

This chain links TRBV25-1 with TRBJ1-1; D remains unclear. This CDR3 has 13 residues. CDR1 and CDR2 (germline): MGHDK, SYGVNS. V was cut by 4 bases and J by 0 bases, with 6 bases left in between. The CDR3 loop reads CASSAGMNTEAFF. In DNA form, the CDR3 reads TGTGCCAGCAGTGCCGGTATGAACACTGAAGCTTTCTTT. The full variable domain, in which reference TRBV25-1 and TRBJ1-1 provide the parts outside the CDR3, is EADIYQTPRYLVIGTGKKITLECSQTMGHDKMYWYQQDPGMELHLIHYSYGVNSTEKGDLSSESTVSRIRTEHFPLTLESARPSHTSQYLCASSAGMNTEAFFGQGTRLTVV.

The rearrangement links TRBV7-6 to TRBJ1-1; D possibly corresponds to TRBD1 (6 bases). This CDR3 has 17 amino acids. Germline V lookup: CDR1 SGHVS, CDR2 FNYEAQ. V lost 5 bases, J lost 0 bases, and 19 bases lay in between. The CDR3, as DNA: TGTGCCAGCAGCCCACGGCGAATCGGACAGTTGAACACTGAAGCTTTCTTT. Translation: CASSPRRIGQLNTEAFF.

The chain joins TRBV6-5 to TRBJ2-7; D may be TRBD1 (5 bases). V lost 4 bases to trimming and J lost 3 bases, with 13 bases between them. Looked up from germline, CDR1 is MNHEY and CDR2 is SVGAGI. This CDR3 spans 14 amino acids. The CDR3, as DNA: TGTGCCAGCAGTTTAACGACAGCGATCTACGAGCAGTACTTC. Protein product: CASSLTTAIYEQYF.

The chain has TRBV24-1 and TRBJ1-2; the match to TRBD1 covers 7 bases. Germline V gene data show CDR1 as KGHDR and CDR2 as SFDVKD. Germline trimming cut 10 bases from V and 2 bases from J; bases unmatched to any gene: 0. CDR3 length: 11 residues. The CDR3 sequence: CATQGNYGYTF. The DNA for the CDR3 is TGTGCCACACAGGGGAACTATGGCTACACCTTC.

The rearrangement links TRBV7-9 to TRBJ1-1, with a weak D call TRBD1 (6 bases). The CDR3 has 12 residues. Trimming took off 7 bases at V and 8 bases at J, with 14 bases between the two ends. The germline V gene has CDR1 SEHNR and CDR2 FQNEAQ (reference sequence). The CDR3 region is CASTNQGSEAFF. CDR3 DNA sequence: TGTGCCAGCACCAACCAGGGGTCCGAAGCTTTCTTT.

The chain has TRBV7-2 and TRBJ2-3; tentatively, D is TRBD1 (6 bases). Germline V gene data show CDR1 as SGHTA and CDR2 as FQGNSA. The CDR3 length is 15 residues. The V end lost 5 bases, the J end lost 2 bases, and 14 bases lay between the germline ends. The CDR3 DNA reads TGTGCCAGCAGCCCCCAGAGGGGGACCACAGATACGCAGTATTTT. The encoded protein is CASSPQRGTTDTQYF.

V is TRBV7-9 and J is TRBJ2-2, with 7 bases matching TRBD1. The CDR3 contains 17 residues. Germline V gene data show CDR1 as SEHNR and CDR2 as FQNEAQ (reference sequence). V shed 6 bases and J 6 bases; nucleotides not matched to a gene: 16. The CDR3 coding sequence is TGTGCCAGCAGTCCCCGTCAGGGCAGGGGGACGGCCGGGGAGCTGTTTTTT. This encodes CASSPRQGRGTAGELFF. Full variable domain (missing parts from reference TRBV7-9 and TRBJ2-2): DTGVSQNPRHKITKRGQNVTFRCDPISEHNRLYWYRQTLGQGPEFLTYFQNEAQLEKSRLLSDRFSAERPKGSFSTLEIQRTEQGDSAMYLCASSPRQGRGTAGELFFGEGSRLTVL.

The rearrangement joins TRBV4-1 to TRBJ1-3; 7 bases fit TRBD1. V trimming: 1 base; J trimming: 0 bases; junction bases outside the gene matches: 3. This CDR3 region has 16 residues. The germline CDR1 and CDR2 sequences are MGHRA and YSYEKL. The CDR3 DNA reads as TGCGCCAGCAGCCAAGCCAGGGGGATCTCTGGAAACACCATATATTTT. It codes for CASSQARGISGNTIYF.

The chain is built from TRBV30 and TRBJ1-2; perhaps TRBD1 as D (6 bases). V lost 1 base to trimming and J lost 8 bases, with 11 bases between them. Per germline, CDR1 GTSNPN and CDR2 SVGIG (reference sequence). The CDR3 extends over 12 amino acids. CDR3 nucleotide sequence: TGTGCCTGGAGTGGGGGGCTCGGGGGCTACACCTTC. Translated, it gives CAWSGGLGGYTF.

This chain connects TRBV19 to TRBJ2-5; 10 bases line up with TRBD1. V gave up 5 bases and J gave up 4 bases; unmatched junction bases: 7. The CDR3 is made up of 15 amino acids. Looked up from germline, CDR1 is LNHDA and CDR2 is SQIVND (reference sequence). CDR3 DNA: TGTGCCAGTAGTTGGCCGGGACAGGGGTTAGAGACCCAGTACTTC. As protein: CASSWPGQGLETQYF.

The chain employs TRBV24-1 and TRBJ1-5; the D gene is possibly TRBD1 (6 bases). The germline gives CDR1 KGHDR, CDR2 SFDVKD. The CDR3 sequence is 16 residues long. Trimming removed 12 bases at V and 0 bases at J, with 20 bases between. In DNA, the CDR3 is TGTGCCCCGGCGATCCCAGGGGTCTTTAGCAATCAGCCCCAGCATTTT. This translates into CAPAIPGVFSNQPQHF.

The J gene is TRBJ1-1, the V gene TRBV24-1, with no clear D. The ends were cut back, 3 bases at V and 3 bases at J, with 13 bases in the middle. The CDR3 has 15 residues. Germline CDR1 reads KGHDR; CDR2 reads SFDVKD. The CDR3 reads CATSDPGAGDTEAFF. The CDR3, as DNA: TGTGCCACCAGTGATCCGGGAGCCGGGGACACTGAAGCTTTCTTT.

The chain is built from TRBV5-4 and TRBJ2-7, with 7 positions matching TRBD1. CDR1 and CDR2 (germline): SGHNT, YYREEE (reference sequence). The V and J ends lost 3 bases and 0 bases, in that order; junction bases with no gene match: 0. CDR3 length equals 13 residues. CDR3 coding DNA: TGTGCCAGCAGCTGGGACAGCTCCTACGAGCAGTACTTC. Translated: CASSWDSSYEQYF.

The genes are TRBV28 and TRBJ2-3; D possibly corresponds to TRBD2 (8 bases). Germline V gene sequence: CDR1 MDHEN, CDR2 SYDVKM. The CDR3 extends over 14 amino acids. Trimming stripped 10 bases from V and 5 bases from J, with 19 bases between. CDR3 protein: CATSREGAKDTQYF. CDR3 bases: TGTGCCACCTCCCGGGAGGGGGCAAAAGATACGCAGTATTTT. The variable domain in full, completed from reference TRBV28 and TRBJ2-3, reads DVKVTQSSRYLVKRTGEKVFLECVQDMDHENMFWYRQDPGLGLRLIYFSYDVKMKEKGDIPEGYSVSREKKERFSLILESASTNQTSMYLCATSREGAKDTQYFGPGTRLTVL.

The chain joins TRBV19 to TRBJ2-1; no clear D gene. Germline CDR1 LNHDA, CDR2 SQIVND (reference sequence). The CDR3 runs to 16 residues. The V end was cut by 2 bases, the J end by 1 base, with 12 bases between. The CDR3 spells CASSITIRYSYNEQFF. CDR3 DNA: TGTGCCAGTAGTATAACGATACGCTATTCCTACAATGAGCAGTTCTTC.

The chain is built from TRBV2 and TRBJ1-2; TRBD1 matches at 9 bases. The CDR3 contains 14 residues. The J segment lost 0 bases and the V segment lost 8 bases, leaving 4 bases of the junction unmatched. Germline loops: CDR1 SNHLY, CDR2 FYNNEI. CDR3 loop: CASGGQGTNYGYTF. CDR3 in DNA: TGTGCCAGCGGGGGACAGGGAACTAACTATGGCTACACCTTC.

The chain joins TRBV19 to TRBJ1-3, with TRBD1 matching over 7 bases. Germline V gene sequence: CDR1 LNHDA, CDR2 SQIVND (reference sequence). The CDR3 has 17 residues. Germline trimming cut 7 bases from V and 0 bases from J; bases unmatched to any gene: 12. The CDR3 here is CASTHRTGQYSGNTIYF. The CDR3 bases are TGTGCCAGTACCCATAGGACGGGACAGTACTCTGGAAACACCATATATTTT.